These 10 T cell receptor beta chains share one sample of origin, sequenced in a study of T-cell reconstitution after alpha-beta-depleted transplantation in children. The TCRbeta library was prepared with unique molecular identifiers. From the PCR reads, TCRdb called clonotypes with MiXCR, one entry per CDR3 protein. This sample has 190,000 or so distinct CDR3 sequences, with less than 8% found just once. The sample here was PBMCs from the stem cell graft donor, taken from the stem cell graft. The receptors shown here come from a human donor who donated a stem cell graft to a child with Wiskott-Aldrich syndrome.

This clonotype was counted many times. The CDR3 spells CSVRLGADTQYF. The CDR3 DNA reads as TGCAGCGTGAGGCTAGGGGCAGATACGCAGTATTTT. The chain links TRBV29-1 to TRBJ2-3, with D perhaps matching TRBD1 (5 bases). There are 12 residues in the CDR3. Looked up from germline, CDR1 is SQVTM and CDR2 is ANQGSEA. The V gene lost 6 bases and the J gene lost 4 bases, with 11 bases spanning the gap.

The table lists this clonotype with many counts. V usage is TRBV5-1 and J usage is TRBJ2-3; 7 bases match TRBD2. CDR3 size: 18 residues. Trimming took 4 bases from V and 1 from J; bases not matched to a gene: 15. Germline V gives CDR1 SGHRS, CDR2 YFSETQ. In DNA, the CDR3 is TGCGCCAGCAGCGTATCTAGCGGCAAACCCCCCCGCACAGATACGCAGTATTTT. Its translation: CASSVSSGKPPRTDTQYF.

This clonotype was counted many times. The chain is built from TRBV6-5 and TRBJ2-7, with D tentatively TRBD1 or TRBD2 (5 bases each). Germline CDR1 is MNHEY and CDR2 is SVGAGI. The CDR3 has 15 amino acids. V lost 6 bases to trimming and J lost 5 bases, with 20 bases between them. The CDR3 is CASSLAGRWGNEQYF. CDR3 sequence (DNA): TGTGCCAGCAGCCTAGCAGGGCGGTGGGGCAACGAGCAGTACTTC.

The table lists this clonotype with many counts. This chain connects TRBV7-9 to TRBJ1-6; 9 positions agree with TRBD1. The germline CDR1 and CDR2 sequences are SEHNR and FQNEAQ (reference sequence). V trimming: 0 bases; J trimming: 8 bases; junction bases outside the gene matches: 8. The CDR3 runs to 17 residues. CDR3 in DNA: TGTGCCAGCAGCTTAGCCTCCGGGACAGGGTACTATTCACCCCTCCACTTT. Its protein product is CASSLASGTGYYSPLHF.

At least ten counts were recorded for this clonotype. The gene calls are TRBV5-5 and TRBJ2-5, with a tentative D call TRBD2 (5 bases). Looked up from germline, CDR1 is SGHKS and CDR2 is YYEKEE (reference sequence). This CDR3 has 13 residues. The ends were cut back, 1 base at V and 10 bases at J, with 14 bases in the middle. The CDR3 loop reads CASSLSPHGDQYF. In DNA form, the CDR3 reads TGTGCCAGCAGCTTGAGTCCCCACGGGGACCAGTACTTC.

This clonotype was counted ten times or more. The rearrangement uses TRBV20-1 and TRBJ2-2, with TRBD2 identical over 13 bases. J gave up 5 bases and V 6 bases, and 6 bases lay outside the gene matches. The germline V gene has CDR1 DFQATT and CDR2 SNEGSKA (reference sequence). The length of the CDR3 is 15 residues. The DNA of the CDR3 is TGCAGTGCAAAGGGGACTAGCGGGAAAACCGGGGAGCTGTTTTTT. Residues: CSAKGTSGKTGELFF.

In this sample, this clonotype turned up many times. The chain has TRBV12-3 or TRBV12-4 and TRBJ2-7; TRBD1 matches 7 bases. Trimming removed 6 bases from V and 1 base from J; junction bases left unmatched: 6. The CDR3 spans 14 residues. The CDR3 loop reads CASSDRVRSYEQYF. The CDR3 DNA reads as TGTGCCAGCAGCGACAGGGTGCGGTCCTACGAGCAGTACTTC.

This clonotype was observed many times. The V gene is TRBV7-2, the J gene TRBJ1-2; tentative D call: TRBD1 (6 bases). V was cut by 5 bases and J by 4 bases, with 11 bases left in between. The CDR3 consists of 13 residues. CDR1 and CDR2 from the germline V gene are SGHTA and FQGNSA. The CDR3 is CASSPQGPYGYTF. CDR3 sequence (DNA): TGTGCCAGCAGCCCACAGGGACCCTATGGCTACACCTTC.

This clonotype has only a few counts. This chain links TRBV5-1 with TRBJ2-7; no firm D call. There are 14 residues in the CDR3. Germline V gene sequence: CDR1 SGHRS, CDR2 YFSETQ. V was pared by 1 base and J by 1 base, with 9 bases between. CDR3 nucleotides: TGCGCCAGCAGCTTGACAGTCGGTTCCTACGAGCAGTACTTC. Its translation is CASSLTVGSYEQYF.

At least ten counts were recorded for this clonotype. The J gene is TRBJ2-1, the V gene TRBV30; D is uncertain. This CDR3 has 11 amino acids. V was trimmed by 5 bases and J by 8 bases, leaving 10 bases between them. The germline CDR1 and CDR2 sequences are GTSNPN and SVGIG (reference sequence). The CDR3 loop reads CAWSGHDEQFF. As DNA, the CDR3 is TGTGCCTGGTCCGGTCACGATGAGCAGTTCTTC.